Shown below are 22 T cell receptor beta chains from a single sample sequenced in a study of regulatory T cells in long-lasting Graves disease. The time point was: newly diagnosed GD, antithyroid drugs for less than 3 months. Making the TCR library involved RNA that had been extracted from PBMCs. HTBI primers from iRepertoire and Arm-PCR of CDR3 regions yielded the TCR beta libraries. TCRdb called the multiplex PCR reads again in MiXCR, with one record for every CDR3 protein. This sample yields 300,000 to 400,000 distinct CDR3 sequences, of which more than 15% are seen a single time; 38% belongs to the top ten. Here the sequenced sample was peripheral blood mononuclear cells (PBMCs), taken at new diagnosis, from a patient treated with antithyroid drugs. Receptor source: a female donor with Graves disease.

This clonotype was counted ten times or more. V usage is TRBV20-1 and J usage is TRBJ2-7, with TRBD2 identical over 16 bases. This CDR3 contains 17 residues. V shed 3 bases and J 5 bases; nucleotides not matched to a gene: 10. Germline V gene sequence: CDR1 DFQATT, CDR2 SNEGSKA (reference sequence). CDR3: CSARFSGTSGRAHEQYF. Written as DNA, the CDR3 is TGCAGTGCTAGGTTCTCCGGGACTAGCGGGAGGGCCCACGAGCAGTACTTC.

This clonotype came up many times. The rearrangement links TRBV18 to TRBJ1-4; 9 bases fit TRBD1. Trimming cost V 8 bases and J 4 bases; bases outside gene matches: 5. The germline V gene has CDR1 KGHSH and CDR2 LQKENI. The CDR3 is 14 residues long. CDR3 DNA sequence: TGTGCCAGCAGCCCGGGACAGGGTAATGAAAAACTGTTTTTT. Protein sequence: CASSPGQGNEKLFF.

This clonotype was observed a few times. In DNA form, the CDR3 reads TGCAGTGCCCTTGGGGGTACCGGGGAGCTGTTTTTT. Translation: CSALGGTGELFF. This sequence joins TRBV20-1 and TRBJ2-2; D possibly matches TRBD1 or TRBD2 (5 bases each). V lost 6 bases to trimming and J lost 5 bases, with 10 bases between them. Germline V gives CDR1 DFQATT, CDR2 SNEGSKA (reference sequence). This CDR3 contains 12 residues.

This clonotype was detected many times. The CDR3 sequence: CSASPGPINYGYTF. The CDR3 DNA reads TGCAGTGCTAGCCCTGGACCGATCAACTATGGCTACACCTTC. The chain uses TRBV20-1 and TRBJ1-2; D ambiguous. Trimming stripped 3 bases from V and 2 bases from J, with 13 bases between. In germline, CDR1 is DFQATT, CDR2 SNEGSKA (reference sequence). This CDR3 is 14 amino acids long.

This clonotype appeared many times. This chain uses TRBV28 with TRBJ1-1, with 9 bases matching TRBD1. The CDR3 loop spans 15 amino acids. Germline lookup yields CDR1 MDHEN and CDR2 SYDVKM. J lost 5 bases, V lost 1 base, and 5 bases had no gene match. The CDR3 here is CASSLSTGGGTEAFF. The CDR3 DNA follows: TGTGCCAGCAGTTTATCGACAGGGGGTGGGACTGAAGCTTTCTTT. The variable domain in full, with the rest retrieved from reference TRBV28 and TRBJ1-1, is DVKVTQSSRYLVKRTGEKVFLECVQDMDHENMFWYRQDPGLGLRLIYFSYDVKMKEKGDIPEGYSVSREKKERFSLILESASTNQTSMYLCASSLSTGGGTEAFFGQGTRLTVV.

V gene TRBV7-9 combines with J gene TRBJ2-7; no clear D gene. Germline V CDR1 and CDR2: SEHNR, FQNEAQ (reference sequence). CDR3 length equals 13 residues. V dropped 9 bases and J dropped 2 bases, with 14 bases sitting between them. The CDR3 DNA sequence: TGTGCCAGTTGCGAGGCTGTAACCTACGAGCAGTACTTC. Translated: CASCEAVTYEQYF.

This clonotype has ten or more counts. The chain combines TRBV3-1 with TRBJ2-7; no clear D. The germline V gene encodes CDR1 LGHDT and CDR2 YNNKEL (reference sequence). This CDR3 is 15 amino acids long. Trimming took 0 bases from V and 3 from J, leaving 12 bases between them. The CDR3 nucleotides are TGTGCCAGCAGCCAAGACATGCAGGTTAACTACGAGCAGTACTTC. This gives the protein CASSQDMQVNYEQYF.

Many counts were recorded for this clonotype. The CDR3 spells CASSNPGLAVEQFF. The DNA for the CDR3 is TGTGCCAGCAGTAACCCGGGACTAGCTGTTGAGCAGTTCTTC. The chain links TRBV25-1 to TRBJ2-1; 9 nucleotides align to TRBD2. From germline, CDR1 is MGHDK and CDR2 SYGVNS. This CDR3 is 14 amino acids long. The V segment lost 5 bases and the J segment 9 bases; nucleotides outside the gene matches: 8.

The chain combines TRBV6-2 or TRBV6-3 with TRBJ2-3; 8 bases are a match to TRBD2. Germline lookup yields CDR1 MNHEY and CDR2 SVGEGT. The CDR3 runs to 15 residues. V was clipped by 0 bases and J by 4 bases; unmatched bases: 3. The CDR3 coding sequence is TGTGCCAGCAGTTACTCTAGCGGGAAGGCAGATACGCAGTATTTT. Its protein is CASSYSSGKADTQYF.

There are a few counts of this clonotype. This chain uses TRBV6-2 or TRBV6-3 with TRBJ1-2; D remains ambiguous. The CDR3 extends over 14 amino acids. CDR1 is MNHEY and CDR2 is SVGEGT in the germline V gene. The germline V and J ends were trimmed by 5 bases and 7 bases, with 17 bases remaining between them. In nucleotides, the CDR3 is TGTGCCAGCAGTCTCGGTAGGCGGTCGGGTGGCTACACCTTC. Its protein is CASSLGRRSGGYTF.

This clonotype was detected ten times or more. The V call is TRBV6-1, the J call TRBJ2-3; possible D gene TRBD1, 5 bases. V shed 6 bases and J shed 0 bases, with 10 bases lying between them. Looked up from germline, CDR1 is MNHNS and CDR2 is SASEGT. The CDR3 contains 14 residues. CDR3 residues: CASRDSSSTDTQYF. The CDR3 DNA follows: TGTGCCAGCAGAGACAGCTCTAGCACAGATACGCAGTATTTT.

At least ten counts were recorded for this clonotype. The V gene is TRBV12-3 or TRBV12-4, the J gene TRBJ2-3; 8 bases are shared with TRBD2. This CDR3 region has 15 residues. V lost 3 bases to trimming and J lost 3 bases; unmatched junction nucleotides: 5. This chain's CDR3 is CASSFPGLVTDTQYF. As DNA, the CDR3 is TGTGCCAGCAGTTTCCCGGGACTAGTGACAGATACGCAGTATTTT.

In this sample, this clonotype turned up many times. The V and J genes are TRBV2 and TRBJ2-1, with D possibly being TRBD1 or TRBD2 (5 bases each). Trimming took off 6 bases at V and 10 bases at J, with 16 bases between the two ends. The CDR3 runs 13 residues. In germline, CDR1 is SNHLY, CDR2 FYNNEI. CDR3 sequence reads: CASRGEARSEQFF. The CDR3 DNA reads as TGTGCCAGCAGGGGGGAAGCTAGGTCGGAGCAGTTCTTC.

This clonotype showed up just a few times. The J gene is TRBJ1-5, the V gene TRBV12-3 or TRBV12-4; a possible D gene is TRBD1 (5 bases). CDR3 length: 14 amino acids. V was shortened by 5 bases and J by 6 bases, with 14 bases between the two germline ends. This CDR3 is CASSPPGFPQPQHF. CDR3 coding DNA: TGTGCCAGCAGTCCTCCAGGGTTTCCTCAGCCCCAGCATTTT.

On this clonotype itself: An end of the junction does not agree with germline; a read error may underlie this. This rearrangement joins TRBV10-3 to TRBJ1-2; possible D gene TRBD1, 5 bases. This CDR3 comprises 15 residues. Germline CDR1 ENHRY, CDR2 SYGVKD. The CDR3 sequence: CASSYLAREVYGYTF. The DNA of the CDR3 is TGTGCCAGCAGTTACCTTGCCAGGGAGGTCTATGGCTACACCTTC.

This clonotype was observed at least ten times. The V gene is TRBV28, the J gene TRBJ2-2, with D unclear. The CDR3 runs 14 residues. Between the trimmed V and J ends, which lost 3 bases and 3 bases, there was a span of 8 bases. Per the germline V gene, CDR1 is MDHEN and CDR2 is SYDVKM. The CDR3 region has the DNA TGTGCCAGCAGTTTGTGGAAGGACACCGGGGAGCTGTTTTTT. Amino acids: CASSLWKDTGELFF.

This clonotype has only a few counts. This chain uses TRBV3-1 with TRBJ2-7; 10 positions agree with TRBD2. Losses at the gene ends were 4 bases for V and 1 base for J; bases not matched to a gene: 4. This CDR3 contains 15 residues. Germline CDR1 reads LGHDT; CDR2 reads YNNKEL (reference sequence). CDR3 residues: CASSRGLADSYEQYF. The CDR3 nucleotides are TGTGCCAGCAGCCGAGGACTAGCGGATTCCTACGAGCAGTACTTC.

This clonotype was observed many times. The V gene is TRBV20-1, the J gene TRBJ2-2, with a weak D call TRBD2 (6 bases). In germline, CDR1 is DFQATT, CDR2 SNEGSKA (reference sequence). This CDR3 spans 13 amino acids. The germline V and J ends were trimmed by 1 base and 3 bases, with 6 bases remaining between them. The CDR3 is CSARVADTGELFF. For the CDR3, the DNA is TGCAGTGCTAGAGTAGCGGACACCGGGGAGCTGTTTTTT.

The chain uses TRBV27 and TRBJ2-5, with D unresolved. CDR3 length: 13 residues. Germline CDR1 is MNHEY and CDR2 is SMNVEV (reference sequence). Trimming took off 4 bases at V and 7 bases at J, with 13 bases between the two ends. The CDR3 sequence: CASSSSGPWTQYF. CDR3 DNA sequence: TGTGCCAGCAGTTCCTCCGGTCCGTGGACCCAGTACTTC.

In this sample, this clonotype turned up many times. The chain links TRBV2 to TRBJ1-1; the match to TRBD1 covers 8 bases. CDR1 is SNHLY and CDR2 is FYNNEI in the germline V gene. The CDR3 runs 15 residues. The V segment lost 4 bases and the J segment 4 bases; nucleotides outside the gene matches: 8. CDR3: CASSVSQGAGTEAFF. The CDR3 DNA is TGTGCCAGCAGTGTCTCGCAGGGGGCTGGCACTGAAGCTTTCTTT.

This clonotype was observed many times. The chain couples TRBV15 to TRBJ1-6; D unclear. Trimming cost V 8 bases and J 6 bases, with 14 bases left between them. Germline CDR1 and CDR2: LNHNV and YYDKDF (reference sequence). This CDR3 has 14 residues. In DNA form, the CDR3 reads TGTGCCACCGCCTCCACAGCATTTAATTCACCCCTCCACTTT. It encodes CATASTAFNSPLHF. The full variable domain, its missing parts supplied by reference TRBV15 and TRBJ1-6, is DAMVIQNPRYQVTQFGKPVTLSCSQTLNHNVMYWYQQKSSQAPKLLFHYYDKDFNNEADTPDNFQSRRPNTSFCFLDIRSPGLGDTAMYLCATASTAFNSPLHFGNGTRLTVT.

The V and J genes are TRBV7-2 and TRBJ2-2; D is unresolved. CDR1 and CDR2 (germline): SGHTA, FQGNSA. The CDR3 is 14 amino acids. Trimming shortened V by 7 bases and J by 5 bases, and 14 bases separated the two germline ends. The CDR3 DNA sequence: TGTGCCAGCACCCCGGACGGGCAGACCGGGGAGCTGTTTTTT. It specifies CASTPDGQTGELFF.